This is a list of T cell receptor beta chains from one sample in a study of blood T cells in healthy people across ages. TCRdb redid the calling of the 5' RACE reads with MiXCR, one entry per CDR3 protein. The data contain approximately 1.5 million distinct CDR3 sequences, about 32% of them singletons. The sequencing input was blood. The receptors shown here come from a woman under 40 in good health. Both conserved end residues are part of each CDR3. The order of the fields is CDR3 length, V gene, clone size, CDR3 protein. Some rows have no size entry. The others give once, few or many, or a class for an expanded clone.

13 TRBV6-1 few CASHRTHGDTQYF
15 TRBV9 . CASSGSGTGYNEQFF
17 TRBV5-5 . CASSHTTVSGSAETQYF
14 TRBV7-2 few CASSLVVGPSTAFF
15 TRBV12-3/TRBV12-4 . CASRRSGRALSTQYF
12 TRBV10-3 many CAINAGTGEQYF
13 TRBV12-3/TRBV12-4 many CASSSSGTYEQYF
15 TRBV3-1 . CASSQWRSDNSPLHF
14 TRBV20-1 . CSARLGVDTYEQYF
13 TRBV10-3 few CATGSGSQETQYF
14 TRBV6-1 . CASGEGLGIDEQYF
15 TRBV11-2 few CASSLVGTGIYEQYF
16 TRBV13 few CASSLSEGWTYSEQFF
15 TRBV5-1 . CASSDMTGSRNEQYF
13 TRBV7-2 . CASSPEPDRAYTF
14 TRBV12-3/TRBV12-4 . CASSSQDRVDGYTF
14 TRBV18 few CASSLRTESYEQYF
13 TRBV6-1 . CASRPQRLETQYF
17 TRBV7-9 few CASSSHRSGSEIDEQFF
16 TRBV7-3 . CASSPASGGLTDTQYF
12 TRBV30 few CAWSEGRHEQYF
17 TRBV5-1 few CASSLAVGGLDTDTQYF
15 TRBV28 . CASSTLGGSSYEQYF
15 TRBV7-9 few CASSPGVGTSYEQYF
16 TRBV7-2 . CASSSPFRSSTDTQYF
15 TRBV28 few CASSSSQGARKTQYF
16 TRBV7-9 . CASSLAMGERNEKLFF
14 TRBV12-3/TRBV12-4 few CASSSSTGLETQYF
15 TRBV7-9 . CASSLSRDRFYEQYF
15 TRBV5-5 . CASSRSPELVDTQYF